These 28 T cell receptor beta chains share one sample of origin, sequenced in a study of response to subunit inactivated influenza vaccine. TCRdb analysed the RT-PCR reads with MiXCR anew, one entry per CDR3 protein. In the table there are a few hundred thousand distinct CDR3 sequences, roughly 22% of which are singletons. The source material was PBMCs from blood, sampled approximately 20 months after vaccination. These receptors came from a man between 50 and 69 years old who received an inactivated influenza vaccine.

There are a few counts of this clonotype. The chain employs TRBV12-3 or TRBV12-4 and TRBJ1-1, with TRBD1 identical over 9 bases. The CDR3 covers 14 residues. The J segment lost 4 bases and the V segment lost 5 bases, leaving 5 bases of the junction unmatched. The CDR3 here is CASSPRQGVTEAFF. The CDR3, as DNA: TGTGCCAGCAGTCCAAGACAGGGGGTCACTGAAGCTTTCTTT.

The chain uses TRBV29-1 and TRBJ2-7; D perhaps matches TRBD1 (5 bases). Germline-derived CDR1 and CDR2 are SQVTM and ANQGSEA. There are 13 residues in the CDR3. Trimming removed 4 bases from V and 1 base from J, with 11 bases in between. The CDR3 nucleotides read TGCAGCGTTGTAAAGGGGAATTCCTACGAGCAGTACTTC. Its translation: CSVVKGNSYEQYF.

J is TRBJ2-2 and V is TRBV7-8, with D unresolved. The V end was cut by 5 bases, the J end by 4 bases, with 11 bases between. This CDR3 is 14 amino acids long. Germline CDR1 reads SGHVS; CDR2 reads FQNEAQ. Here the CDR3 reads CASSPSPATGELFF. CDR3 nucleotides: TGTGCCAGCAGCCCGTCCCCTGCCACCGGGGAGCTGTTTTTT.

The chain is built from TRBV29-1 and TRBJ2-5; no clear D gene. The CDR3 length is 12 residues. The germline CDR1 and CDR2 sequences are SQVTM and ANQGSEA. V lost 4 bases and J lost 1, with 7 bases in between. In nucleotides, the CDR3 is TGCAGCGTTGCGGAGACCCAAGAGACCCAGTACTTC. Amino acids: CSVAETQETQYF.

V and J are TRBV3-1 and TRBJ1-5; D perhaps matches TRBD1 (6 bases). The CDR3 is 15 residues long. The V end was cut by 1 base, the J end by 5 bases, with 12 bases between. The germline gives CDR1 LGHDT, CDR2 YNNKEL (reference sequence). CDR3: CASSQGQVWHQPQHF. The CDR3 DNA reads as TGTGCCAGCAGCCAAGGACAGGTATGGCATCAGCCCCAGCATTTT.

This clonotype was counted only a few times. The chain uses TRBV5-6 and TRBJ1-1, with TRBD1 identical over 12 bases. There are 15 residues in the CDR3. The V and J ends lost 3 bases and 3 bases, in that order; junction bases with no gene match: 3. In germline, CDR1 is SGHDT, CDR2 YYEEEE. The CDR3 DNA reads as TGTGCCAGCAGCTGGGGACAGGGGGCGGACACTGAAGCTTTCTTT. Its protein product is CASSWGQGADTEAFF.

The chain joins TRBV7-9 to TRBJ2-7, with D possibly TRBD2 on 5 matching bases. With 4 bases removed from V and 5 bases from J, the gap between germline ends came to 18 bases. This CDR3 is built from 15 residues. Germline CDR1 SEHNR, CDR2 FQNEAQ (reference sequence). The CDR3 DNA follows: TGTGCCAGCAGCTCAACCGGACGGAGGAGCGACGAGCAGTACTTC. It specifies CASSSTGRRSDEQYF.

This chain joins TRBV7-2 and TRBJ2-7; D is ambiguous. CDR3 length equals 13 residues. Germline V gene data show CDR1 as SGHTA and CDR2 as FQGNSA. V was clipped by 5 bases and J by 7 bases, with 15 bases between them. This CDR3 is CASSPGPHREQYF. CDR3 nucleotides: TGTGCCAGCAGCCCCGGGCCCCATAGAGAGCAGTACTTC. Full variable domain (remainder filled in from reference TRBV7-2 and TRBJ2-7): GAGVSQSPSNKVTEKGKDVELRCDPISGHTALYWYRQSLGQGLEFLIYFQGNSAPDKSGLPSDRFSAERTGGSVSTLTIQRTQQEDSAVYLCASSPGPHREQYFGPGTRLTVT.

As regards this clonotype: Just one base apart from a much larger clone, this may be a read error. The conserved phenylalanine or tryptophan normally closing the CDR3 is absent here, so this likely arose from a read error. The V call is TRBV20-1, the J call TRBJ1-1, with 8 positions matching TRBD1. There are 14 residues in the CDR3. Germline CDR1 reads DFQATT; CDR2 reads SNEGSKA (reference sequence). V shed 4 bases and J 6 bases; nucleotides not matched to a gene: 10. This CDR3 is CSANYGQGLPEAFC. CDR3 in DNA: TGCAGTGCTAATTATGGACAGGGCTTACCTGAAGCTTTCTGT.

The chain employs TRBV23-1 and TRBJ1-5, with 8 bases that match TRBD1. TRBV23-1 is identified as an open reading frame with a role that is uncertain. J gave up 6 bases and V 2 bases, and 9 bases lay outside the gene matches. The CDR3 has 16 residues. CDR3 DNA: TGCGCCAGCAGTCAACCCCAGGGGGCGGATGGTCAGCCCCAGCATTTT. It yields the protein CASSQPQGADGQPQHF.

This clonotype was seen a few times. The chain employs TRBV19 and TRBJ2-5; 7 bases line up with TRBD1. The CDR3 has 14 residues. V lost 6 bases, J lost 1 base, and 5 bases stayed unmatched. Germline-derived CDR1 and CDR2 are LNHDA and SQIVND (reference sequence). CDR3: CASSPGTVQETQYF. The CDR3 nucleotides read TGTGCCAGTAGCCCCGGGACAGTCCAAGAGACCCAGTACTTC.

This clonotype was observed a few times. V is TRBV5-1 and J is TRBJ2-6, with unresolved D. From germline, CDR1 is SGHRS and CDR2 YFSETQ. This CDR3 has 15 residues. The V end lost 2 bases, the J end lost 0 bases, and 6 bases lay between the germline ends. This CDR3 reads CASSLMTSGANVLTF. The CDR3 coding sequence is TGCGCCAGCAGCTTAATGACCTCTGGGGCCAACGTCCTGACTTTC.

In its sample, this clonotype was seen a few times. CDR3 residues: CASSRDRLQGQPQHF. The CDR3 coding sequence is TGTGCCAGCAGCCGAGACCGGCTACAAGGTCAGCCCCAGCATTTT. V gene TRBV27 combines with J gene TRBJ1-5; unclear D gene. Germline V lookup: CDR1 MNHEY, CDR2 SMNVEV (reference sequence). V gave up 6 bases and J gave up 6 bases, with 18 bases separating them. The CDR3 is 15 residues long.

The V gene is TRBV20-1, the J gene TRBJ1-6; 12 bases align to TRBD1. In germline, CDR1 is DFQATT, CDR2 SNEGSKA (reference sequence). The CDR3 spans 16 residues. The ends lost 3 bases at V and 10 bases at J; junction bases unmatched: 10. Here the CDR3 reads CSASGGQGAIVSPLHF. CDR3 DNA sequence: TGCAGTGCTAGTGGGGGACAGGGGGCCATCGTCTCACCCCTCCACTTT.

This sequence joins TRBV29-1 and TRBJ1-2; no definite D call. CDR1 and CDR2 (germline): SQVTM, ANQGSEA. V shed 8 bases and J shed 2 bases, with 12 bases lying between them. This CDR3 comprises 12 residues. Written as DNA, the CDR3 is TGCAGCATACGGGGAGGGAACTATGGCTACACCTTC. Translating gives CSIRGGNYGYTF.

V gene TRBV11-3 combines with J gene TRBJ2-2, with D maybe TRBD1 (5 bases). Trimming cost V 5 bases and J 4 bases, with 11 bases left between them. Per germline, CDR1 SGHNT and CDR2 YENEEA. The CDR3 has 14 residues. The CDR3 sequence is CASSQGQATGELFF. The CDR3 region has the DNA TGTGCCAGCAGCCAGGGCCAGGCCACCGGGGAGCTGTTTTTT.

The chain employs TRBV7-6 and TRBJ2-1; tentatively, D is TRBD1 or TRBD2 (5 bases each). Germline loops: CDR1 SGHVS, CDR2 FNYEAQ. This CDR3 has 15 residues. Trimming took off 2 bases at V and 5 bases at J, with 13 bases between the two ends. The CDR3 nucleotides are TGTGCCAGCAGCTTATGGAGCGGACACGACAATGAGCAGTTCTTC. Protein sequence: CASSLWSGHDNEQFF. Looking up the rest from reference TRBV7-6 and TRBJ2-1 gives the full variable domain: GAGVSQSPRYKVTKRGQDVALRCDPISGHVSLYWYRQALGQGPEFLTYFNYEAQQDKSGLPNDRFSAERPEGSISTLTIQRTEQRDSAMYRCASSLWSGHDNEQFFGPGTRLTVL.

V usage is TRBV4-3 and J usage is TRBJ1-5, with 11 bases lining up with TRBD1. The CDR3 loop spans 17 amino acids. The germline CDR1 and CDR2 sequences are LGHNA and YSLEER. J lost 6 bases, V lost 0 bases, and 7 bases had no gene match. The CDR3, as DNA: TGCGCCAGCAGCCAAGATCTTGGGGGACAGGGGGTTCAGCCCCAGCATTTT. Amino acids: CASSQDLGGQGVQPQHF.

This chain links TRBV3-1 with TRBJ1-6; D might be TRBD1 (5 bases). The CDR3 is made up of 15 amino acids. In germline, CDR1 is LGHDT, CDR2 YNNKEL (reference sequence). Trimming took off 7 bases at V and 7 bases at J, with 17 bases between the two ends. CDR3: CASTKAGDGNSPLHF. The CDR3 nucleotides read TGTGCCAGCACCAAGGCGGGGGACGGAAATTCACCCCTCCACTTT.

The chain couples TRBV3-1 to TRBJ1-2, with 10 bases aligning to TRBD1. J lost 5 bases, V lost 3 bases, and 9 bases had no gene match. Germline V lookup: CDR1 LGHDT, CDR2 YNNKEL (reference sequence). The CDR3 contains 16 residues. The CDR3 nucleotides read TGTGCCAGCAGCCAGATTCCAGGGACAGGGGAATATGGCTACACCTTC. Its translation is CASSQIPGTGEYGYTF.

The chain carries TRBV29-1 and TRBJ2-5, with D possibly TRBD2 on 6 matching bases. The V and J ends lost 6 bases and 2 bases respectively, with 16 bases between them. This CDR3 is built from 14 residues. Germline lookup yields CDR1 SQVTM and CDR2 ANQGSEA. CDR3 amino acids: CSVGGRLTQETQYF. The CDR3 DNA is TGCAGCGTGGGGGGACGGTTAACACAAGAGACCCAGTACTTC.

The J gene is TRBJ1-5, the V gene TRBV7-2; D might be TRBD1 (5 bases). The CDR3 runs to 16 residues. Trimming left V 1 base short and J 1 base short, with 11 bases between. CDR1 SGHTA and CDR2 FQGNSA come from the germline V gene. CDR3 in amino acids: CASSLVSGASNQPQHF. CDR3 DNA sequence: TGTGCCAGCAGCTTAGTTAGCGGGGCCAGCAATCAGCCCCAGCATTTT.

A few counts support this clonotype. The chain combines TRBV12-3 or TRBV12-4 with TRBJ1-6, with D possibly matching TRBD1 (6 bases). This CDR3 contains 14 residues. The V end lost 5 bases, the J end lost 4 bases, and 9 bases lay between the germline ends. As DNA, the CDR3 is TGTGCCAGCAGTGAGGGGGGATATAATTCACCCCTCCACTTT. Encoded protein: CASSEGGYNSPLHF.

The sample holds a few counts of this clonotype. The chain employs TRBV20-1 and TRBJ2-7; tentatively, D is TRBD2 (6 bases). V dropped 6 bases and J dropped 2 bases, with 11 bases sitting between them. This CDR3 has 12 residues. Per the germline V gene, CDR1 is DFQATT and CDR2 is SNEGSKA (reference sequence). As DNA, the CDR3 is TGCAGTGCAACCGGGACTCCCTACGAGCAGTACTTC. Amino acid sequence: CSATGTPYEQYF.

This chain connects TRBV29-1 to TRBJ2-4, with D unclear. This CDR3 is built from 11 residues. Trimming took 0 bases from V and 10 from J, leaving 7 bases between them. Germline V gene sequence: CDR1 SQVTM, CDR2 ANQGSEA. The CDR3 DNA reads TGCAGCGTTGAAGAGAGCGATATTCAGTACTTC. Its protein product is CSVEESDIQYF.

This clonotype was seen more than once but under ten times. The chain employs TRBV5-1 and TRBJ1-1; D unresolved. The CDR3 extends over 16 amino acids. V lost 7 bases to trimming and J lost 2 bases, with 21 bases between them. Germline V gene sequence: CDR1 SGHRS, CDR2 YFSETQ. Here the CDR3 reads CASAIPEGRSNTEAFF. CDR3 nucleotide sequence: TGCGCCAGCGCTATCCCCGAGGGCAGGAGTAACACTGAAGCTTTCTTT. Combining the CDR3 with reference TRBV5-1 and TRBJ1-1 gives the whole variable domain KAGVTQTPRYLIKTRGQQVTLSCSPISGHRSVSWYQQTPGQGLQFLFEYFSETQRNKGNFPGRFSGRQFSNSRSEMNVSTLELGDSALYLCASAIPEGRSNTEAFFGQGTRLTVV.

The V and J genes are TRBV7-2 and TRBJ1-1; 9 positions agree with TRBD1. The CDR3 loop spans 15 amino acids. CDR1 and CDR2 (germline): SGHTA, FQGNSA. Losses at the gene ends were 1 base for V and 5 bases for J; bases not matched to a gene: 5. CDR3 nucleotide sequence: TGTGCCAGCAGCTTAGAACAGGGGGCATGGACTGAAGCTTTCTTT. The encoded protein is CASSLEQGAWTEAFF.

The chain couples TRBV20-1 to TRBJ2-3, with 9 positions matching TRBD2. The CDR3 runs 15 residues. The V gene end was trimmed by 2 bases and the J gene end by 3 bases; junction bases not matched to a gene: 6. Germline V gene sequence: CDR1 DFQATT, CDR2 SNEGSKA (reference sequence). The DNA of the CDR3 is TGCAGTGCTAGATCCCCAGCGGGAGGTACAGATACGCAGTATTTT. Its translation: CSARSPAGGTDTQYF.